One sample yielded the 16 T cell receptor beta chains listed below, sequenced in a study of T cell repertoires in cytomegalovirus infection. MiXCR, applied by TCRdb to the reads, yields one record per CDR3 protein. The sample has under 150,000 distinct CDR3 sequences, less than 9.5% seen once. The sample taken for sequencing was PBMCs. The origin of the receptors is a human donor in good health (CMV status not recorded). Some clones in this sample may be carry-over from other donors' samples.

This clonotype was recorded at least ten times. This chain uses TRBV20-1 with TRBJ1-5, with 7 bases lining up with TRBD1. Trimming at V came to 0 bases and at J to 1 base, leaving 6 bases not matched to a gene. Germline V CDR1 and CDR2: DFQATT, SNEGSKA (reference sequence). The CDR3 totals 16 residues. CDR3 residues: CSAREGGDSSNQPQHF. The DNA for the CDR3 is TGCAGTGCTAGAGAGGGGGGGGACAGCAGCAATCAGCCCCAGCATTTT.

This chain uses TRBV5-6 with TRBJ2-5; TRBD2 aligns across 8 bases. V lost 0 bases, J lost 2 bases, and 6 bases stayed unmatched. This CDR3 region has 16 residues. Germline V lookup: CDR1 SGHDT, CDR2 YYEEEE. CDR3 sequence: CASSLVGGGRQETQYF. CDR3 nucleotide sequence: TGTGCCAGCAGCTTGGTCGGGGGGGGCAGGCAAGAGACCCAGTACTTC.

This clonotype was counted at least ten times. The CDR3 DNA reads TGTGCCAGCAGCGATCGACTAGCGGGGAAGAGCACAGATACGCAGTATTTT. This translates into CASSDRLAGKSTDTQYF. The V call is TRBV7-9, the J call TRBJ2-3; TRBD2 aligns across 11 bases. V lost 5 bases and J lost 0; bases outside the gene matches: 7. The CDR3 has 17 residues. CDR1 SEHNR and CDR2 FQNEAQ come from the germline V gene (reference sequence).

The table lists this clonotype with a few counts. J is TRBJ1-1 and V is TRBV3-1; TRBD1 aligns across 8 bases. V gave up 1 base and J gave up 5 bases; unmatched junction bases: 6. CDR1 and CDR2 from the germline V gene are LGHDT and YNNKEL (reference sequence). The CDR3 spans 15 residues. This chain's CDR3 is CASSQGTGMWTEAFF. CDR3 DNA sequence: TGTGCCAGCAGCCAAGGGACAGGGATGTGGACTGAAGCTTTCTTT.

This clonotype was picked up many times. V gene TRBV28 combines with J gene TRBJ2-3; 10 nucleotides align to TRBD2. The CDR3 is 14 residues long. Germline loops: CDR1 MDHEN, CDR2 SYDVKM. Trimming removed 5 bases from V and 1 base from J; junction bases left unmatched: 0. The CDR3 loop is CASSGTSGTDTQYF. CDR3 nucleotides: TGTGCCAGCAGTGGGACTAGCGGCACAGATACGCAGTATTTT.

This chain connects TRBV2 to TRBJ2-5; the match to TRBD2 covers 13 bases. Unmatched junction bases numbered 5, after V lost 2 bases and J lost 5 bases. The germline V gene has CDR1 SNHLY and CDR2 FYNNEI. This CDR3 comprises 16 residues. CDR3 sequence: CASSEYVTSGGETQYF. In nucleotides, the CDR3 is TGTGCCAGCAGTGAATATGTGACTAGCGGGGGGGAGACCCAGTACTTC.

The genes are TRBV2 and TRBJ2-3; the D gene is possibly TRBD2 (5 bases). This CDR3 spans 13 amino acids. The germline V gene has CDR1 SNHLY and CDR2 FYNNEI. V dropped 5 bases and J dropped 1 base, with 7 bases sitting between them. The chain's CDR3 is CASSWGGTDTQYF. As DNA, the CDR3 is TGTGCCAGCAGTTGGGGAGGCACAGATACGCAGTATTTT. Together with reference TRBV2 and TRBJ2-3, the CDR3 gives the full variable domain: EPEVTQTPSHQVTQMGQEVILRCVPISNHLYFYWYRQILGQKVEFLVSFYNNEISEKSEIFDDQFSVERPDGSNFTLKIRSTKLEDSAMYFCASSWGGTDTQYFGPGTRLTVL.

CDR3 bases: TGTGCCAGCAGTCCAGATAGCGGGGGGCCACCCCCCGATGAGACCCAGTACTTC. This sequence encodes CASSPDSGGPPPDETQYF. The chain is built from TRBV7-8 and TRBJ2-5; TRBD2 agrees at 10 bases. Unmatched junction bases numbered 18, after V lost 6 bases and J lost 5 bases. CDR1 is SGHVS, CDR2 FQNEAQ, per germline. This CDR3 is 18 amino acids long.

On this clonotype itself: Since no conserved phenylalanine or tryptophan closes the CDR3, a read error is the likely cause. The chain recombines TRBV2 with TRBJ2-5; the D is unclear. Per the germline V gene, CDR1 is SNHLY and CDR2 is FYNNEI. This CDR3 has 12 residues. CDR3 loop: CDSSDSSETQYV. The CDR3 DNA sequence: TGTGACAGCAGTGACTCCTCCGAGACCCAGTACGTC.

This clonotype showed up many times. The V call is TRBV2, the J call TRBJ1-1; possibly TRBD1 for D (5 bases). With 7 bases removed from V and 0 bases from J, the gap between germline ends came to 15 bases. Germline V gene data show CDR1 as SNHLY and CDR2 as FYNNEI. This CDR3 comprises 15 residues. The CDR3: CASKTEDTLNTEAFF. DNA of the CDR3: TGTGCCAGCAAGACTGAGGACACCCTGAACACTGAAGCTTTCTTT.

The sample holds many counts of this clonotype. The CDR3 here is CAISEDLTGVYGYTF. CDR3 nucleotides: TGTGCCATCAGTGAGGACTTGACAGGGGTCTATGGCTACACCTTC. The chain combines TRBV10-3 with TRBJ1-2; 8 bases line up with TRBD1. CDR3 length equals 15 residues. V was pared by 2 bases and J by 4 bases, with 6 bases of the junction left unmatched. The V gene's germline CDR1 is ENHRY and CDR2 SYGVKD.

This clonotype was picked up many times. The rearrangement links TRBV7-2 to TRBJ1-5; no clear D. The V and J ends lost 2 bases and 6 bases respectively, with 17 bases between them. The CDR3 extends over 16 amino acids. The germline V gene encodes CDR1 SGHTA and CDR2 FQGNSA. CDR3 nucleotides: TGTGCCAGCAGCTTACGGAGGCCGATCCAAAGTCAGCCCCAGCATTTT. This sequence encodes CASSLRRPIQSQPQHF.

This clonotype has at least ten counts. This rearrangement joins TRBV29-1 to TRBJ2-1, with TRBD2 matching over 7 bases. CDR1 is SQVTM and CDR2 is ANQGSEA in the germline V gene. J lost 7 bases, V lost 5 bases, and 8 bases had no gene match. This CDR3 contains 13 residues. CDR3 protein: CSVSLAANNEQFF. In nucleotides, the CDR3 is TGCAGCGTTAGTCTAGCGGCGAATAATGAGCAGTTCTTC.

This rearrangement joins TRBV5-1 to TRBJ1-6; D is unresolved. The CDR3 extends over 15 amino acids. Trimming shortened V by 0 bases and J by 7 bases, and 11 bases separated the two germline ends. Germline CDR1 is SGHRS and CDR2 is YFSETQ. The CDR3 protein is CASSLDSSRNSPLHF. CDR3 bases: TGCGCCAGCAGCTTGGACTCCAGTCGCAATTCACCCCTCCACTTT. The full variable domain, with the rest looked up from reference TRBV5-1 and TRBJ1-6, is KAGVTQTPRYLIKTRGQQVTLSCSPISGHRSVSWYQQTPGQGLQFLFEYFSETQRNKGNFPGRFSGRQFSNSRSEMNVSTLELGDSALYLCASSLDSSRNSPLHFGNGTRLTVT.

About this clonotype itself: A much larger clonotype is one base distant, so this may be a read error. V and J are TRBV2 and TRBJ2-7; weak D call: TRBD2 (5 bases). This CDR3 region has 12 residues. V was pared by 0 bases and J by 5 bases, with 5 bases between. Germline V gene lookup returns CDR1 SNHLY and CDR2 FYNNEI. This CDR3 is CASSEAGNEQYF. The CDR3 DNA reads TGTGCCAGCAGTGAAGCCGGGAACGAGCAGTACTTC. The complete variable domain, with remaining parts taken from reference TRBV2 and TRBJ2-7, reads EPEVTQTPSHQVTQMGQEVILRCVPISNHLYFYWYRQILGQKVEFLVSFYNNEISEKSEIFDDQFSVERPDGSNFTLKIRSTKLEDSAMYFCASSEAGNEQYFGPGTRLTVT.

This clonotype was seen at least ten times. This chain uses TRBV7-3 with TRBJ2-2, with D perhaps matching TRBD1 (7 bases). V shed 7 bases and J shed 7 bases, with 16 bases lying between them. The V gene's germline CDR1 is SGHTA and CDR2 FQGTGA. The CDR3 runs 14 residues. CDR3 DNA: TGTGCCAGCAATTTGGCAGGGGGGTACGGGGAGCTGTTTTTT. It is translated as CASNLAGGYGELFF.